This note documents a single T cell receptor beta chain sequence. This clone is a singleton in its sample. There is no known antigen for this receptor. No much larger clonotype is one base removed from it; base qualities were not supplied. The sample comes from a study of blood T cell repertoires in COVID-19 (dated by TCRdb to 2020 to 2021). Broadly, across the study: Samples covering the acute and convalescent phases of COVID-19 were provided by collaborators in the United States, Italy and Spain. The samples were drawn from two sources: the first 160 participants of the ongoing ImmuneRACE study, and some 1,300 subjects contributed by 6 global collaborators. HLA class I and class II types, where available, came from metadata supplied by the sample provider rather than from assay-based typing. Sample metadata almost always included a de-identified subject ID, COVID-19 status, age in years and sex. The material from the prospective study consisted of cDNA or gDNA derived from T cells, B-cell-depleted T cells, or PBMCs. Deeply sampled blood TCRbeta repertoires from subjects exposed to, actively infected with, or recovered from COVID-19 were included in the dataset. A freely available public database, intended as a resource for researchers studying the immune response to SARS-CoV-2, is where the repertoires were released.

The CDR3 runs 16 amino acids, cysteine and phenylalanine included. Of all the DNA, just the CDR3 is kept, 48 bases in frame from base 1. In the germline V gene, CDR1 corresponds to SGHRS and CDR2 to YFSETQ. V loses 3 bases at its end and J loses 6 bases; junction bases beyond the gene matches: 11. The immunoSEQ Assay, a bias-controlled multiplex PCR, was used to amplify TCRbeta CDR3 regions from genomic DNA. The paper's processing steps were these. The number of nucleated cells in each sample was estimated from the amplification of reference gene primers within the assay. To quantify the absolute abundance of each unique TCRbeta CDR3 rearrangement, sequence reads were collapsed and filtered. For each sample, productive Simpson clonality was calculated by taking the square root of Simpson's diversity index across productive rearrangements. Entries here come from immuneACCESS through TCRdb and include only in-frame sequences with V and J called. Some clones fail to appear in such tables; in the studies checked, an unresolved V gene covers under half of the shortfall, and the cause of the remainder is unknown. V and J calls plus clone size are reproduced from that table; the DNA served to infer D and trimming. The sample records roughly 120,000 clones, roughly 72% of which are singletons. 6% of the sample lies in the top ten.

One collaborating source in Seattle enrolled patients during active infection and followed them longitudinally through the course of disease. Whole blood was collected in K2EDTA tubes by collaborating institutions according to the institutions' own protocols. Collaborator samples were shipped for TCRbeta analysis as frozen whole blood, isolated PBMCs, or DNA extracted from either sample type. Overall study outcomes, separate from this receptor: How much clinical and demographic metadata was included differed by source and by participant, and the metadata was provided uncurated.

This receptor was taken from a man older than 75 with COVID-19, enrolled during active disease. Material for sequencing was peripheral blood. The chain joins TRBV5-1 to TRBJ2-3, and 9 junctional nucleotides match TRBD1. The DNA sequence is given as TGCGCCAGCAGCTCCTCCGGGACAGGGAGGGGGGATACGCAGTATTTT. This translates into CASSSSGTGRGDTQYF. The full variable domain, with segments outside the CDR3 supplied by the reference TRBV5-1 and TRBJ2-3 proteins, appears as KAGVTQTPRYLIKTRGQQVTLSCSPISGHRSVSWYQQTPGQGLQFLFEYFSETQRNKGNFPGRFSGRQFSNSRSEMNVSTLELGDSALYLCASSSSGTGRGDTQYFGPGTRLTVL.